This passage covers 32 T cell receptor beta chains from one sample sequenced in a study of T cell repertoires in cytomegalovirus infection (dated by TCRdb to between 2018 and 2021). This sample was sequenced with an Illumina HiSeq 1500. TCRdb trimmed public reads at Q25 via fastp, called clones via MiXCR and kept in-frame beta chains. Each entry is one CDR3 protein sequence, shown with its most common DNA and genes. The sample table contains fewer than 650,000 distinct CDR3 sequences; only one count was recorded for approximately 40% of them. The ten top clones hold around 48% of the sample. For these receptors, no antigen is known. The meaning of the sample's treatment or condition label: in vitro stimulation with specific CMV peptide epitopes to enrich CMV-specific T cells. The sample consisted of cultured PBMCs, taken from culture after CMV antigen stimulation. These receptors came from a human donor in good health (CMV status not recorded). Some clones in this sample may be carry-over from other donors' samples.

V usage is TRBV7-9 and J usage is TRBJ2-7; 10 positions match TRBD1. V gave up 5 bases and J gave up 2 bases; unmatched junction bases: 3. In germline, CDR1 is SEHNR, CDR2 FQNEAQ (reference sequence). CDR3 size: 14 residues. CDR3 nucleotide sequence: TGTGCCAGCAGCCACGGGACAGGGGCCTACGAGCAGTACTTC. Translation: CASSHGTGAYEQYF.

There are a few counts of this clonotype. The rearrangement links TRBV6-1 to TRBJ2-4; the match to TRBD2 covers 8 bases. This CDR3 contains 24 residues. V was clipped by 1 base and J by 0 bases; unmatched bases: 26. Germline-derived CDR1 and CDR2 are MNHNS and SASEGT. This CDR3 reads CASSEDGRPTLSWAGGVAKNIQYF. DNA for the CDR3: TGTGCCAGCAGTGAAGACGGACGACCTACTCTATCGTGGGCGGGGGGAGTAGCCAAAAACATTCAGTACTTC.

A few counts support this clonotype. V gene TRBV12-3 or TRBV12-4 combines with J gene TRBJ2-7, with 8 bases identical to TRBD2. This CDR3 spans 13 amino acids. V dropped 5 bases and J dropped 2; count of bases not matched to a gene: 2. CDR3 region: CASSRGLAYEQYF. The DNA for the CDR3 is TGTGCCAGCAGTAGGGGACTAGCCTACGAGCAGTACTTC.

V gene TRBV5-1 combines with J gene TRBJ2-2; a possible D gene is TRBD2 (5 bases). Germline lookup yields CDR1 SGHRS and CDR2 YFSETQ. V was cut by 0 bases and J by 5 bases, with 8 bases left in between. The CDR3 runs to 14 residues. Written as DNA, the CDR3 is TGCGCCAGCAGCTTGGGGGAGAGAACCGGGGAGCTGTTTTTT. This sequence encodes CASSLGERTGELFF. Supplemented by reference TRBV5-1 and TRBJ2-2, the full variable domain reads KAGVTQTPRYLIKTRGQQVTLSCSPISGHRSVSWYQQTPGQGLQFLFEYFSETQRNKGNFPGRFSGRQFSNSRSEMNVSTLELGDSALYLCASSLGERTGELFFGEGSRLTVL.

The J gene is TRBJ1-1, the V gene TRBV19; no clear D. Germline V gene sequence: CDR1 LNHDA, CDR2 SQIVND (reference sequence). This CDR3 is built from 13 residues. The V and J ends lost 5 bases and 0 bases respectively, with 7 bases between them. CDR3 residues: CASSGLLNTEAFF. The CDR3 DNA reads TGTGCCAGTAGTGGGTTGTTGAACACTGAAGCTTTCTTT.

In this sample, this clonotype turned up a few times. The chain employs TRBV12-3 or TRBV12-4 and TRBJ2-7; D tentatively fits TRBD1 or TRBD2 (5 bases each). Deletions cut 4 bases from V and 5 bases from J, with 24 bases between. The CDR3 sequence is 17 residues long. The CDR3 coding sequence is TGTGCCAGCAGTTGGCGCCTACCGGGGCAGGGTGGCGACGAGCAGTACTTC. Amino acid sequence: CASSWRLPGQGGDEQYF.

V usage is TRBV3-1 and J usage is TRBJ2-5, with 7 bases aligning to TRBD2. The V gene's germline CDR1 is LGHDT and CDR2 YNNKEL (reference sequence). This CDR3 has 15 amino acids. After removal of 7 bases from V and 7 bases from J, the junction contained 15 bases not matched to a gene. The chain's CDR3 is CASTRTGGGVGTQYF. The CDR3 DNA sequence: TGTGCCAGCACTCGCACGGGGGGAGGGGTGGGGACCCAGTACTTC.

V gene TRBV20-1 combines with J gene TRBJ1-3, with D possibly being TRBD1 (6 bases). This CDR3 is built from 17 residues. CDR1 is DFQATT and CDR2 is SNEGSKA in the germline V gene (reference sequence). Trimming removed 5 bases at V and 0 bases at J, with 20 bases between. CDR3 in amino acids: CSAPRNPGDLSGNTIYF. In DNA form, the CDR3 reads TGCAGTGCTCCCCGAAACCCAGGGGACCTCTCTGGAAACACCATATATTTT.

There are a few counts of this clonotype. This chain joins TRBV7-6 and TRBJ2-2, with unresolved D. The CDR3 totals 12 residues. The V gene's germline CDR1 is SGHVS and CDR2 FNYEAQ. Trimming took 6 bases from V and 5 from J, leaving 7 bases between them. CDR3 sequence reads: CASRRWTGELFF. DNA for the CDR3: TGTGCCAGCAGAAGGTGGACCGGGGAGCTGTTTTTT.

The CDR3 here is CASTIDPRLHEQYF. The CDR3 DNA reads as TGTGCCAGCACAATAGACCCCCGGCTGCACGAGCAGTACTTC. The rearrangement joins TRBV12-3 or TRBV12-4 to TRBJ2-7; D remains unclear. V was cut by 7 bases and J by 5 bases, with 18 bases left in between. The length of the CDR3 is 14 residues.

The chain couples TRBV6-6 to TRBJ1-1; 8 bases agree with TRBD1. There are 16 residues in the CDR3. Germline V CDR1 and CDR2: MNHNY, SVGAGI (reference sequence). With V trimmed by 4 bases and J by 1 base, 8 bases remained unmatched. The CDR3 protein is CASSSPRDRSNTEAFF. As DNA, the CDR3 is TGTGCCAGCAGTTCGCCCCGGGACAGGTCGAACACTGAAGCTTTCTTT.

This clonotype was detected only a few times. The rearrangement joins TRBV12-3 or TRBV12-4 to TRBJ1-5; 7 bases are a match to TRBD1. The CDR3 is 13 amino acids. J lost 1 base, V lost 7 bases, and 1 base had no gene match. This CDR3 reads CASKGGSNQPQHF. CDR3 nucleotide sequence: TGTGCCAGCAAAGGGGGCAGCAATCAGCCCCAGCATTTT.

J is TRBJ2-1 and V is TRBV4-1; 7 nucleotides align to TRBD1. There are 15 residues in the CDR3. With V trimmed by 0 bases and J by 8 bases, 7 bases remained unmatched. CDR1 is MGHRA and CDR2 is YSYEKL in the germline V gene. The CDR3 loop reads CASSQDDRVLYEQFF. Here the CDR3 DNA reads TGCGCCAGCAGCCAAGATGACAGGGTACTATATGAGCAGTTCTTC.

The genes are TRBV12-3 or TRBV12-4 and TRBJ2-7; the D call may be TRBD1 or TRBD2 (5 bases each). This CDR3 comprises 14 residues. Deletions cut 6 bases from V and 5 bases from J, with 17 bases between. CDR3 region: CASSPVGARNEQYF. CDR3 nucleotides: TGTGCCAGCAGCCCTGTCGGGGCGCGGAACGAGCAGTACTTC.

The gene calls are TRBV10-2 and TRBJ1-1; D unclear. The germline V gene has CDR1 WSHSY and CDR2 SAAADI. V was cut by 4 bases and J by 1 base, with 7 bases left in between. The CDR3 has 13 amino acids. CDR3 DNA sequence: TGCGCCAGCAGTGTGGATTCGAACACTGAAGCTTTCTTT. Protein: CASSVDSNTEAFF.

This clonotype showed up many times. The chain carries TRBV7-9 and TRBJ1-1; 11 bases are a match to TRBD1. Germline V lookup: CDR1 SEHNR, CDR2 FQNEAQ (reference sequence). CDR3 length equals 14 residues. The ends lost 5 bases at V and 4 bases at J; junction bases unmatched: 3. Written as DNA, the CDR3 is TGTGCCAGCAGCAGGACAGGGGGCCTCACTGAAGCTTTCTTT. This translates into CASSRTGGLTEAFF.

The V call is TRBV18, the J call TRBJ1-2; TRBD1 aligns across 7 bases. The CDR3 has 17 residues. V lost 6 bases to trimming and J lost 1 base; unmatched junction nucleotides: 14. CDR1 is KGHSH and CDR2 is LQKENI in the germline V gene. In nucleotides, the CDR3 is TGTGCCAGCTCCTTTACTCGGGGACAGTCGGTTAACTATGGCTACACCTTC. Its translation: CASSFTRGQSVNYGYTF.

This clonotype occurred a few times. CDR3 nucleotides: TGCGCCAGCAGCCAAGATTTTATGGCTAGCGGGACGTACAATGAGCAGTTCTTC. Translated: CASSQDFMASGTYNEQFF. The V call is TRBV4-3, the J call TRBJ2-1, with TRBD2 matching over 9 bases. The CDR3 runs 18 residues. The junction had 10 bases not matched to a gene; V was cut back by 0 bases and J by 4 bases. Germline assignment: CDR1 LGHNA and CDR2 YSLEER.

V gene TRBV11-2 combines with J gene TRBJ2-2; no reliable D call. Trimming cost V 5 bases and J 1 base, with 14 bases left between them. The length of the CDR3 is 16 residues. CDR1 SGHAT and CDR2 FQNNGV come from the germline V gene. CDR3 DNA sequence: TGTGCCAGCAGCAGAGGCGCCCATGTGAACACCGGGGAGCTGTTTTTT. Translating gives CASSRGAHVNTGELFF.

This sequence joins TRBV12-3 or TRBV12-4 and TRBJ2-5, with TRBD2 matching over 12 bases. J gave up 5 bases and V 7 bases, and 14 bases lay outside the gene matches. This CDR3 comprises 17 residues. The CDR3 DNA reads TGTGCCAGCACCACATCTCCCGGACTAGCGGGATTGGAGACCCAGTACTTC. Translating gives CASTTSPGLAGLETQYF.

The rearrangement links TRBV5-1 to TRBJ2-2; D gene uncertain. V lost 5 bases and J 0 bases, leaving 11 bases between the germline ends. This CDR3 has 15 amino acids. Germline values: CDR1 SGHRS, CDR2 YFSETQ. Here the CDR3 DNA reads TGCGCCAGCAGTCTCATCGCCCCGAACACCGGGGAGCTGTTTTTT. It yields the protein CASSLIAPNTGELFF.

The J gene is TRBJ1-3, the V gene TRBV7-6; D is ambiguous. With 6 bases removed from V and 2 bases from J, the gap between germline ends came to 14 bases. Germline V gene lookup returns CDR1 SGHVS and CDR2 FNYEAQ. The CDR3 is made up of 15 amino acids. In DNA form, the CDR3 reads TGTGCCAGCAGACTACTCGGGAGGGCTGGAAACACCATATATTTT. Translating gives CASRLLGRAGNTIYF. Combining the CDR3 with reference TRBV7-6 and TRBJ1-3 gives the whole variable domain GAGVSQSPRYKVTKRGQDVALRCDPISGHVSLYWYRQALGQGPEFLTYFNYEAQQDKSGLPNDRFSAERPEGSISTLTIQRTEQRDSAMYRCASRLLGRAGNTIYFGEGSWLTVV.

V and J are TRBV29-1 and TRBJ1-2; 8 bases fit TRBD1. The V and J ends lost 1 base and 12 bases, in that order; junction bases with no gene match: 7. Germline V gives CDR1 SQVTM, CDR2 ANQGSEA. The CDR3 spans 12 residues. For the CDR3, the DNA is TGCAGCGTTGAAGGAGGCGACAGGGGCAACACCTTC. It is translated as CSVEGGDRGNTF.

This sequence joins TRBV28 and TRBJ2-7; TRBD1 matches 12 bases. This CDR3 has 15 residues. Germline CDR1 reads MDHEN; CDR2 reads SYDVKM. Losses at the gene ends were 5 bases for V and 6 bases for J; bases not matched to a gene: 8. CDR3 residues: CASSPLGTGGVEQYF. The DNA for the CDR3 is TGTGCCAGCAGTCCCCTGGGGACAGGGGGCGTCGAGCAGTACTTC.

V and J are TRBV7-2 and TRBJ1-2, with D perhaps TRBD1 (5 bases). Germline assignment: CDR1 SGHTA and CDR2 FQGNSA. The V and J ends lost 4 bases and 3 bases respectively, with 15 bases between them. This CDR3 has 15 residues. Here the CDR3 reads CASSSSAGRDYGYTF. The DNA of the CDR3 is TGTGCCAGCAGCTCCTCTGCAGGGAGGGACTATGGCTACACCTTC.

The rearrangement uses TRBV12-3 or TRBV12-4 and TRBJ2-5; D may match TRBD1 or TRBD2 (7 bases each). This CDR3 has 15 amino acids. Trimming shortened V by 7 bases and J by 5 bases, and 20 bases separated the two germline ends. The CDR3 here is CASTSGGGVGETQYF. The DNA of the CDR3 is TGTGCCAGCACCTCAGGGGGGGGGGTGGGGGAGACCCAGTACTTC.

This clonotype occurred a few times. The V call is TRBV12-5, the J call TRBJ2-1; D ambiguous. The CDR3 consists of 11 residues. The germline CDR1 and CDR2 sequences are LGHNT and FRNRAP. V shed 5 bases and J shed 8 bases, with 7 bases lying between them. CDR3 nucleotides: TGTGCTAGTGGTACGGCGCATGAGCAGTTCTTC. Translated, it gives CASGTAHEQFF.

The chain joins TRBV13 to TRBJ1-6; TRBD1 aligns across 7 bases. V shed 7 bases, J shed 11 bases, and the junction held 11 bases outside the gene matches. This CDR3 contains 14 residues. Germline loops: CDR1 PRHDT, CDR2 FYEKMQ (reference sequence). The CDR3 DNA reads TGTGCCAGCACCCAGGGGGGGGGGGTAGCACCCCTCCACTTT. This gives the protein CASTQGGGVAPLHF. Variable domain in full (rest from reference TRBV13 and TRBJ1-6): AAGVIQSPRHLIKEKRETATLKCYPIPRHDTVYWYQQGPGQDPQFLISFYEKMQSDKGSIPDRFSAQQFSDYHSELNMSSLELGDSALYFCASTQGGGVAPLHFGNGTRLTVT.

The V and J genes are TRBV12-3 or TRBV12-4 and TRBJ2-3; the D is unclear. This CDR3 contains 14 residues. V was shortened by 3 bases and J by 1 base, with 8 bases between the two germline ends. CDR3 amino acids: CASSFRAGTDTQYF. CDR3 bases: TGTGCCAGCAGTTTCCGGGCGGGCACAGATACGCAGTATTTT.

The V gene is TRBV27, the J gene TRBJ2-7, with 13 nucleotides matching TRBD2. Germline V gene lookup returns CDR1 MNHEY and CDR2 SMNVEV (reference sequence). V gave up 6 bases and J gave up 5 bases; unmatched junction bases: 4. The CDR3 extends over 14 amino acids. CDR3 nucleotides: TGTGCCAGCAGACTAGCGGGGGGGCCTGACGAGCAGTACTTC. This encodes CASRLAGGPDEQYF.

This clonotype has only a few counts. The CDR3 nucleotides read TGTGCCAGCAGCTTGCTAGCCTCTGAGCAGTTCTTC. Protein product: CASSLLASEQFF. The chain recombines TRBV5-6 with TRBJ2-1; D is possibly TRBD2 (5 bases). The germline V and J ends were trimmed by 1 base and 9 bases, with 8 bases remaining between them. The CDR3 length is 12 residues. Per the germline V gene, CDR1 is SGHDT and CDR2 is YYEEEE.

The rearrangement uses TRBV29-1 and TRBJ1-2; no definite D call. The CDR3 is made up of 14 amino acids. Germline values: CDR1 SQVTM, CDR2 ANQGSEA. Between the trimmed V and J ends, which lost 6 bases and 2 bases, there was a span of 16 bases. The CDR3 DNA reads as TGCAGCGTCTCGCCGACCTGGGGAAACTATGGCTACACCTTC. Translated: CSVSPTWGNYGYTF.